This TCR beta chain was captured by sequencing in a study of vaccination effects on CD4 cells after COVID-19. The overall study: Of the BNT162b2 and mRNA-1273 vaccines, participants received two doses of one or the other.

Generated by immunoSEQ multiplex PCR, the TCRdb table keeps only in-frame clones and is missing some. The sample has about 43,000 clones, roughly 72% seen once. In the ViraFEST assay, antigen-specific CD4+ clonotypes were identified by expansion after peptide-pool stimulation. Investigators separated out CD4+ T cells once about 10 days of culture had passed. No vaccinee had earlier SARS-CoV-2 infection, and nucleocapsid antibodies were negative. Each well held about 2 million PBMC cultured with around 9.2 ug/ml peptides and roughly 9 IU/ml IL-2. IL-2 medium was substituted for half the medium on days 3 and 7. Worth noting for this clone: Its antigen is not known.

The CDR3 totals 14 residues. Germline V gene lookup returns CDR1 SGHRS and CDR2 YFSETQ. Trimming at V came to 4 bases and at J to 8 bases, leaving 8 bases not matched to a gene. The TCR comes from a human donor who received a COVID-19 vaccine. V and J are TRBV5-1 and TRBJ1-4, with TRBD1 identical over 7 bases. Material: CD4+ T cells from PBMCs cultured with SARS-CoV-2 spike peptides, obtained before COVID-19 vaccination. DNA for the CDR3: TGCGCCAGCAGCCAAGGGGACAGTAAGGAAAAACTGTTTTTT. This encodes CASSQGDSKEKLFF.